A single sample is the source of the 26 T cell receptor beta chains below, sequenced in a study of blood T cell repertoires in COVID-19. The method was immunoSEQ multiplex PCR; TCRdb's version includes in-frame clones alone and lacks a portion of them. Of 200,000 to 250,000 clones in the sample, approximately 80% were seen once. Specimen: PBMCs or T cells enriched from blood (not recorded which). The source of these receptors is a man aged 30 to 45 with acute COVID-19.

The CDR3 is CASSSTSGGYSYNEQFF. The CDR3 DNA follows: TGCGCCAGCAGCTCGACTAGCGGGGGGTATTCCTACAATGAGCAGTTCTTC. The rearrangement uses TRBV5-1 and TRBJ2-1, with TRBD2 matching 13 bases. J lost 1 base, V lost 3 bases, and 4 bases had no gene match. The CDR3 has 17 residues. Germline V gene data show CDR1 as SGHRS and CDR2 as YFSETQ.

The CDR3 nucleotides are TGTGCCAGCAGTTTGGGAGGGGTCCCCGGGGAGCTGTTTTTT. Protein: CASSLGGVPGELFF. The chain recombines TRBV25-1 with TRBJ2-2, with 7 nucleotides matching TRBD2. The V segment lost 5 bases and the J segment 6 bases; nucleotides outside the gene matches: 6. This CDR3 has 14 residues. CDR1 and CDR2 from the germline V gene are MGHDK and SYGVNS.

The CDR3 loop is CALGQGGTQYF. CDR3 in DNA: TGTGCCCTGGGACAGGGTGGGACCCAGTACTTC. The rearrangement links TRBV30 to TRBJ2-5; 9 positions match TRBD1. The CDR3 loop spans 11 amino acids. Germline loops: CDR1 GTSNPN, CDR2 SVGIG (reference sequence). The ends lost 8 bases at V and 7 bases at J; junction bases unmatched: 5.

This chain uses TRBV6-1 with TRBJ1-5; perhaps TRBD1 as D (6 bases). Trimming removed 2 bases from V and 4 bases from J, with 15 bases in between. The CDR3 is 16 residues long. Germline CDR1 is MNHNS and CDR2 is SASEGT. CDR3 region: CASSELQGGGNQPQHF. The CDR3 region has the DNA TGTGCCAGCAGTGAACTACAGGGCGGTGGGAATCAGCCCCAGCATTTT.

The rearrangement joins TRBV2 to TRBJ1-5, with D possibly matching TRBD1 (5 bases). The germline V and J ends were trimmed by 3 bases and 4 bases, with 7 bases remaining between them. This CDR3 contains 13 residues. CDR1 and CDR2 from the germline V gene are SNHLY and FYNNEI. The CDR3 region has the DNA TGTGCCAGCAGTGATGCAGGGAATCAGCCCCAGCATTTT. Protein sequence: CASSDAGNQPQHF.

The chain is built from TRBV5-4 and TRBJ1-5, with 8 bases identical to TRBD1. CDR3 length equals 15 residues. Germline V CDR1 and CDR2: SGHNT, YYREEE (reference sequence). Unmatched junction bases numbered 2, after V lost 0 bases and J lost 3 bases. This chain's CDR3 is CASSLGTGNNQPQHF. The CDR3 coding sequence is TGTGCCAGCAGCTTGGGGACAGGGAACAATCAGCCCCAGCATTTT. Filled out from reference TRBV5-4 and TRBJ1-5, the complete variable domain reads ETGVTQSPTHLIKTRGQQVTLRCSSQSGHNTVSWYQQALGQGPQFIFQYYREEENGRGNFPPRFSGLQFPNYSSELNVNALELDDSALYLCASSLGTGNNQPQHFGDGTRLSIL.

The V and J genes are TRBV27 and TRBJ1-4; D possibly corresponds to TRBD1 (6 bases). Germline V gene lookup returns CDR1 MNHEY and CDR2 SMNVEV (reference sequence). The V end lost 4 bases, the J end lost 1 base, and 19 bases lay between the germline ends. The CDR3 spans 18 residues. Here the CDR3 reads CASSSQKQGYVTNEKLFF. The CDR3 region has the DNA TGTGCCAGCAGTTCCCAGAAACAGGGCTATGTAACTAATGAAAAACTGTTTTTT.

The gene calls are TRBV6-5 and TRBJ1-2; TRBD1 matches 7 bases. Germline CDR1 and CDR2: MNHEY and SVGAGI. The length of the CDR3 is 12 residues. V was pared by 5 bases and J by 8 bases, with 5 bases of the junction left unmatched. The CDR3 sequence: CASSRQGWGYTF. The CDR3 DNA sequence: TGTGCCAGCAGTCGACAGGGATGGGGCTACACCTTC.

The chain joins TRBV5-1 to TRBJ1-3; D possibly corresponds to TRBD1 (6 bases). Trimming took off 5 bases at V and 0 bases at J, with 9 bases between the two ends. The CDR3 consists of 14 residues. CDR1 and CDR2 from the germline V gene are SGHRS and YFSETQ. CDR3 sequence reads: CASSAGDSGNTIYF. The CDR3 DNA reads TGCGCCAGCAGTGCAGGGGACTCTGGAAACACCATATATTTT.

The CDR3, as DNA: TGTGCCAGCAGCCACATCAGACCAGGGGGCTGGGGAGCTTTCTTT. It is translated as CASSHIRPGGWGAFF. The rearrangement links TRBV3-1 (or the pseudogene TRBV3-2) to TRBJ1-1; 8 positions match TRBD1. Germline CDR1 LGHDT, CDR2 YNNKEL (reference sequence). The junction had 13 bases not matched to a gene; V was cut back by 3 bases and J by 10 bases. This CDR3 contains 15 residues.

CDR3 sequence: CASSWKWDSQRETQYF. As DNA, the CDR3 is TGTGCCAGCAGTTGGAAATGGGACTCCCAGCGTGAGACCCAGTACTTC. V is TRBV27 and J is TRBJ2-5; D is possibly TRBD2 (6 bases). This CDR3 region has 16 residues. V was cut by 4 bases and J by 5 bases, with 20 bases left in between. CDR1 is MNHEY, CDR2 SMNVEV, per germline (reference sequence).

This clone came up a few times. CDR3 bases: TGTGCCAGCAGCTTACAGAAGCAGGGCAGCTATGGCTACACCTTC. This sequence encodes CASSLQKQGSYGYTF. The chain links TRBV7-3 to TRBJ1-2; a weak D match, TRBD1 (5 bases). Trimming removed 2 bases at V and 4 bases at J, with 14 bases between. The CDR3 length is 15 residues. Germline assignment: CDR1 SGHTA and CDR2 FQGTGA.

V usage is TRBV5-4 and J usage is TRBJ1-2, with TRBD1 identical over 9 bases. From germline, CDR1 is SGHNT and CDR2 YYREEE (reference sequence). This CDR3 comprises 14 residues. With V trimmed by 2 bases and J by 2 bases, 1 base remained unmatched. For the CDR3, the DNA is TGTGCCAGCAGCTTTGGACAGGGGAACTATGGCTACACCTTC. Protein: CASSFGQGNYGYTF.

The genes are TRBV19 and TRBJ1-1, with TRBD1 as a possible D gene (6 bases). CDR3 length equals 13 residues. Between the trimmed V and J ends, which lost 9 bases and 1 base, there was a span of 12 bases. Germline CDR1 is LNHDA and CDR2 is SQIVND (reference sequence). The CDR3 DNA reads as TGTGCCAGCGGGGGGGGCTGGAACACTGAAGCTTTCTTT. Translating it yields CASGGGWNTEAFF.

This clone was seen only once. This CDR3 is CSARGSHEQYF. DNA of the CDR3: TGCAGTGCTAGGGGCAGCCACGAGCAGTACTTC. The V call is TRBV20-1, the J call TRBJ2-7; D is undetermined. Germline V gene sequence: CDR1 DFQATT, CDR2 SNEGSKA (reference sequence). The V end was cut by 3 bases, the J end by 5 bases, with 8 bases between. The CDR3 spans 11 residues.

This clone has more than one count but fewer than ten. The CDR3 loop is CASSRTGSDGYTF. The CDR3 bases are TGCGCCAGCAGCCGGACAGGGTCGGATGGCTACACCTTC. This chain connects TRBV5-1 to TRBJ1-2, with 8 nucleotides matching TRBD1. The junction had 5 bases not matched to a gene; V was cut back by 4 bases and J by 6 bases. This CDR3 spans 13 amino acids. CDR1 is SGHRS, CDR2 YFSETQ, per germline.

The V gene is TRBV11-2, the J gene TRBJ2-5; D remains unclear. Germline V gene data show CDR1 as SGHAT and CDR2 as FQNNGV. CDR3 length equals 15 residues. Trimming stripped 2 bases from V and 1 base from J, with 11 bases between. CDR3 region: CASSLTARLQETQYF. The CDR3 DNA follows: TGTGCCAGCAGCTTAACCGCCAGACTCCAAGAGACCCAGTACTTC.

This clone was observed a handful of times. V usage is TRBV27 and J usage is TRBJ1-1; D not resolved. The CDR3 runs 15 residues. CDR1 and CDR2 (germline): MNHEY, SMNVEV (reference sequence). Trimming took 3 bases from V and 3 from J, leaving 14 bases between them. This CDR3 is CASSLTHTRDTEAFF. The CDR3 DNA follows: TGTGCCAGCAGTTTGACCCATACTCGGGACACTGAAGCTTTCTTT.

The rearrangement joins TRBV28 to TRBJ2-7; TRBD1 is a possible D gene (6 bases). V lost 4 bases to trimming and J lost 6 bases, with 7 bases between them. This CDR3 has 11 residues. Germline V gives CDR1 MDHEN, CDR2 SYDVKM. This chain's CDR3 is CASSYRVEQYF. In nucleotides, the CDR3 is TGTGCCAGCAGTTACAGGGTCGAGCAGTACTTC.

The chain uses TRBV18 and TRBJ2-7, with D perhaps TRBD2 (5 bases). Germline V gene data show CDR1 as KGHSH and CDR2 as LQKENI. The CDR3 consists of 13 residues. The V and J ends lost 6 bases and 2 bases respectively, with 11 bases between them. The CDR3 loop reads CASSEGFTYEQYF. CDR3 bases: TGTGCCAGCTCCGAGGGATTCACCTACGAGCAGTACTTC.

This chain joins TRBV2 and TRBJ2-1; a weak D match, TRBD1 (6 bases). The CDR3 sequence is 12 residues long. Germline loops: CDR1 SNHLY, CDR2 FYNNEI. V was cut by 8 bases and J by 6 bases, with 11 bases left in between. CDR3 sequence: CASHWGRNEQFF. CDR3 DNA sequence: TGTGCCAGCCATTGGGGGCGCAATGAGCAGTTCTTC.

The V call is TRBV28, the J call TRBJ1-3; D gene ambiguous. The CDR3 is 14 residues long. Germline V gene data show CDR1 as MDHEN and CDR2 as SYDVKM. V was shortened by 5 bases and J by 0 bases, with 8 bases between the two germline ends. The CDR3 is CASSDISSGNTIYF. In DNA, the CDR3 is TGTGCCAGCAGTGACATCAGCTCTGGAAACACCATATATTTT. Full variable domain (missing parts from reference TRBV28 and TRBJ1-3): DVKVTQSSRYLVKRTGEKVFLECVQDMDHENMFWYRQDPGLGLRLIYFSYDVKMKEKGDIPEGYSVSREKKERFSLILESASTNQTSMYLCASSDISSGNTIYFGEGSWLTVV.

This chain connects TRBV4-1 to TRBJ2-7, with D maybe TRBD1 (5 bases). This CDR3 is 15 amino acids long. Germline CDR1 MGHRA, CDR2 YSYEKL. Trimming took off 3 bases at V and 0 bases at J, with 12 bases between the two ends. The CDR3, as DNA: TGCGCCAGCAGCCAGCTGTTGACAGACTCCTACGAGCAGTACTTC. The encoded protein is CASSQLLTDSYEQYF.

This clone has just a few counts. The CDR3 here is CASSDRTGHGYTF. Written as DNA, the CDR3 is TGTGCCAGTAGTGACAGGACAGGGCATGGCTACACCTTC. V is TRBV19 and J is TRBJ1-2; 8 positions match TRBD1. The germline V gene has CDR1 LNHDA and CDR2 SQIVND (reference sequence). This CDR3 contains 13 residues. Germline trimming cut 5 bases from V and 6 bases from J; bases unmatched to any gene: 5.

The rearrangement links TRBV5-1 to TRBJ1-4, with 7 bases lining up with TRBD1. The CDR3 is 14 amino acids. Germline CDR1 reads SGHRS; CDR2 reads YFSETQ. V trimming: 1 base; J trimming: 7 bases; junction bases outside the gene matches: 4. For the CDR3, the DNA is TGCGCCAGCAGCTTGCAGGGGGTGGGTGAAAAACTGTTTTTT. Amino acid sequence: CASSLQGVGEKLFF.

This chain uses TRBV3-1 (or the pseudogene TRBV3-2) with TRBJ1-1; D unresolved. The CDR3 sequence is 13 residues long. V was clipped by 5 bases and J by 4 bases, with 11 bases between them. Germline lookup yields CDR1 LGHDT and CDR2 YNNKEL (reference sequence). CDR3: CASSGGSITEAFF. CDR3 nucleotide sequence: TGTGCCAGCAGCGGAGGGAGCATCACTGAAGCTTTCTTT.